This T cell receptor (beta chain) was sequenced for a study of cytomegalovirus exposure and HLA in healthy donors. CDR1 is SNHLY and CDR2 is FYNNEI in the germline V gene. The CDR3 is 16 amino acids. V dropped 7 bases and J dropped 1; count of bases not matched to a gene: 7. In the PCR, 60 Vbeta and 13 Jbeta primers were used. Libraries were prepared by immunoSEQ multiplex PCR; TCRdb keeps only in-frame clonotypes and omits some of them. The table lists 85,000 to 100,000 clones, roughly two thirds of them singletons. This receptor was obtained from a human donor in good health. What was sequenced was PBMCs. The rearrangement links TRBV2 to TRBJ1-2, with TRBD1 identical over 12 bases. The CDR3 spells CASKPGQGADNYGYTF. CDR3 bases: TGTGCCAGCAAGCCGGGACAGGGGGCAGATAACTATGGCTACACCTTC.